This entry lists 27 T cell receptor beta chains sequenced from one sample in a study of T cells after yellow fever vaccination (dated by TCRdb to about 2019). Interpreted using the paper, the treatment or condition label stands for: live attenuated yellow fever vaccine strain. The library was generated by 5' RACE. Sequencing was carried out with an Illumina HiSeq 2500. In-frame beta chains were kept once TCRdb had trimmed the public reads at Q25 with fastp and called clones with MiXCR. Rows merge per CDR3 protein into single entries with the most common DNA and genes. Counted in this sample were about 350,000 distinct CDR3 sequences; more than 9% of them appeared once. The leading ten clones occupy more than 15% of the sample. Here the sequenced sample was PBMCs, taken on the day of the first yellow fever vaccination. These receptors came from a young man who received the YFV17D yellow fever vaccine.

This rearrangement joins TRBV5-5 to TRBJ1-1; D unresolved. CDR1 and CDR2 (germline): SGHKS, YYEKEE (reference sequence). V was pared by 1 base and J by 1 base, with 14 bases between. The CDR3 runs 16 residues. CDR3 nucleotides: TGTGCCAGCAGCTTGTCTTGGGTGGCAGCGAACACTGAAGCTTTCTTT. Protein sequence: CASSLSWVAANTEAFF.

This clonotype showed up many times. The CDR3 DNA is TGTGCCAGCAGCGTAGATCCCCAGGGCCGTTTTAACTATGGCTACACCTTC. This gives the protein CASSVDPQGRFNYGYTF. The chain couples TRBV9 to TRBJ1-2; possible D gene TRBD1, 5 bases. This CDR3 has 17 amino acids. Germline values: CDR1 SGDLS, CDR2 YYNGEE. The V gene lost 0 bases and the J gene lost 1 base, with 16 bases spanning the gap.

This clonotype was seen repeatedly, ten times or more. The germline gene is not matched at one end of the junction; a read error may be the cause. The gene calls are TRBV5-1 and TRBJ1-1; possibly TRBD1 for D (6 bases). The germline V gene has CDR1 SGHRS and CDR2 YFSETQ. The CDR3 is made up of 13 amino acids. CDR3 DNA sequence: TGTGCCAGCAGCCCACAGGGGAACACTGAAGCTTTCTTT. Its protein is CASSPQGNTEAFF.

The rearrangement links TRBV7-2 to TRBJ2-3, with no clear D. Trimming pared 3 bases from V and 5 bases from J, leaving 12 bases between. The CDR3 totals 14 residues. CDR1 and CDR2 from the germline V gene are SGHTA and FQGNSA. CDR3: CASSFSRMRDTQYF. CDR3 bases: TGTGCCAGCAGCTTCTCGCGGATGAGAGATACGCAGTATTTT.

V and J are TRBV12-3 or TRBV12-4 and TRBJ2-1; no reliable D call. V shed 3 bases and J shed 6 bases, with 9 bases lying between them. The CDR3 contains 13 residues. The CDR3 DNA reads as TGTGCCAGCAGTTTCGGCCCCGGCAATGAGCAGTTCTTC. Translation gives CASSFGPGNEQFF.

The V gene is TRBV20-1, the J gene TRBJ1-5; 7 positions agree with TRBD1. Trimming took 5 bases from V and 10 from J; bases not matched to a gene: 8. This CDR3 has 12 amino acids. Germline lookup yields CDR1 DFQATT and CDR2 SNEGSKA (reference sequence). The CDR3 coding sequence is TGCAGTGCTCCCGGGACAGAAGGTCCCCAGCATTTT. Translated: CSAPGTEGPQHF.

This chain's CDR3 is CSARDLRSAGLITEAFF. The CDR3 region has the DNA TGCAGTGCTAGAGATCTTCGTTCCGCGGGGCTAATCACTGAAGCTTTCTTT. The chain couples TRBV20-1 to TRBJ1-1; possibly TRBD1 for D (5 bases). Germline-derived CDR1 and CDR2 are DFQATT and SNEGSKA (reference sequence). The V and J ends lost 0 bases and 4 bases respectively, with 21 bases between them. This CDR3 has 17 residues.

In this sample, this clonotype turned up a few times. The V and J genes are TRBV25-1 and TRBJ1-4; 9 nucleotides match TRBD1. The CDR3 is 15 amino acids. Per the germline V gene, CDR1 is MGHDK and CDR2 is SYGVNS. The V segment lost 4 bases and the J segment 6 bases; nucleotides outside the gene matches: 6. CDR3 loop: CASSATGQGYEKLFF. The CDR3 DNA is TGTGCCAGCAGTGCCACGGGACAGGGTTATGAAAAACTGTTTTTT. Full variable domain (missing parts from reference TRBV25-1 and TRBJ1-4): EADIYQTPRYLVIGTGKKITLECSQTMGHDKMYWYQQDPGMELHLIHYSYGVNSTEKGDLSSESTVSRIRTEHFPLTLESARPSHTSQYLCASSATGQGYEKLFFGSGTQLSVL.

J is TRBJ2-5 and V is TRBV5-1; D may be TRBD1 (5 bases). The CDR3 runs 14 residues. CDR1 SGHRS and CDR2 YFSETQ come from the germline V gene. Trimming left V 7 bases short and J 2 bases short, with 15 bases between. This CDR3 reads CASFKVPGQETQYF. CDR3 bases: TGCGCCAGCTTCAAGGTACCAGGGCAAGAGACCCAGTACTTC.

This clonotype was recorded a few times. This chain uses TRBV2 with TRBJ2-3, with TRBD1 identical over 8 bases. The CDR3 contains 16 residues. Germline lookup yields CDR1 SNHLY and CDR2 FYNNEI. The junction had 8 bases not matched to a gene; V was cut back by 3 bases and J by 3 bases. Here the CDR3 DNA reads TGTGCCAGCAGTGAGAATGGCAGGGGGCGTACAGATACGCAGTATTTT. Residues: CASSENGRGRTDTQYF.

The chain combines TRBV7-8 with TRBJ1-1; D unclear. With 2 bases removed from V and 0 bases from J, the gap between germline ends came to 7 bases. The CDR3 has 14 residues. CDR1 is SGHVS, CDR2 FQNEAQ, per germline. CDR3 loop: CASSLNSVNTEAFF. As DNA, the CDR3 is TGTGCCAGCAGCTTAAATTCGGTGAACACTGAAGCTTTCTTT.

In this sample, this clonotype turned up many times. CDR3 nucleotides: TGCGCCAGCAGCTTGCCCAGCGGGGGAGATACGCAGTATTTT. Residues: CASSLPSGGDTQYF. The chain employs TRBV5-1 and TRBJ2-3; 8 bases are shared with TRBD2. The CDR3 is made up of 14 amino acids. The ends lost 1 base at V and 5 bases at J; junction bases unmatched: 3. Germline values: CDR1 SGHRS, CDR2 YFSETQ.

V gene TRBV12-3 or TRBV12-4 combines with J gene TRBJ1-1; maybe TRBD1 (6 bases). CDR3 length: 12 amino acids. Trimming shortened V by 3 bases and J by 10 bases, and 12 bases separated the two germline ends. The CDR3 is CASSLGGGGAFF. The CDR3, as DNA: TGTGCCAGCAGTTTGGGGGGGGGCGGAGCTTTCTTT.

The chain is built from TRBV5-1 and TRBJ2-1; D tentatively fits TRBD1 or TRBD2 (5 bases each). CDR3 length: 18 amino acids. CDR1 is SGHRS, CDR2 YFSETQ, per germline. Trimming shortened V by 0 bases and J by 0 bases, and 16 bases separated the two germline ends. The CDR3 protein is CASSLAPPGPSSYNEQFF. The CDR3 nucleotides are TGCGCCAGCAGCTTGGCCCCCCCGGGGCCGAGCTCCTACAATGAGCAGTTCTTC. Full variable domain (rest looked up from reference TRBV5-1 and TRBJ2-1): KAGVTQTPRYLIKTRGQQVTLSCSPISGHRSVSWYQQTPGQGLQFLFEYFSETQRNKGNFPGRFSGRQFSNSRSEMNVSTLELGDSALYLCASSLAPPGPSSYNEQFFGPGTRLTVL.

This clonotype was counted only a few times. The chain combines TRBV2 with TRBJ1-4; possible D gene TRBD1, 5 bases. This CDR3 has 14 residues. The V gene's germline CDR1 is SNHLY and CDR2 FYNNEI. V dropped 5 bases and J dropped 5 bases, with 12 bases sitting between them. The CDR3 reads CASSRQGINEKLFF. In DNA, the CDR3 is TGTGCCAGCAGTCGGCAGGGCATCAATGAAAAACTGTTTTTT.

This clonotype has more than one count but fewer than ten. The J gene is TRBJ2-2, the V gene TRBV12-3 or TRBV12-4; TRBD2 matches 12 bases. This CDR3 contains 17 residues. V gave up 6 bases and J gave up 3 bases; unmatched junction bases: 8. The CDR3 region is CASSLLAGGDHTGELFF. CDR3 sequence (DNA): TGTGCCAGCAGCCTACTAGCGGGGGGAGATCACACCGGGGAGCTGTTTTTT.

V and J are TRBV5-4 and TRBJ1-2; 8 bases line up with TRBD1. Germline V lookup: CDR1 SGHNT, CDR2 YYREEE (reference sequence). This CDR3 is 16 amino acids long. V trimming: 0 bases; J trimming: 0 bases; junction bases outside the gene matches: 4. CDR3 sequence (DNA): TGTGCCAGCAGCTTGGGACAGGGGACTTCTAACTATGGCTACACCTTC. This encodes CASSLGQGTSNYGYTF.

The J gene is TRBJ2-2, the V gene TRBV4-1, with 8 bases matching TRBD1. Germline values: CDR1 MGHRA, CDR2 YSYEKL. The CDR3 sequence is 15 residues long. V lost 4 bases and J lost 4; bases outside the gene matches: 5. CDR3 protein: CASSRTGGPTGELFF. Written as DNA, the CDR3 is TGCGCCAGCAGCCGAACAGGGGGGCCCACCGGGGAGCTGTTTTTT.

There are a few counts of this clonotype. The chain couples TRBV28 to TRBJ2-2, with TRBD1 identical over 9 bases. J gave up 11 bases and V 3 bases, and 7 bases lay outside the gene matches. The germline CDR1 and CDR2 sequences are MDHEN and SYDVKM. The CDR3 is 14 residues long. The CDR3 sequence: CASSLGGQGFELFF. The CDR3, as DNA: TGTGCCAGCAGTTTGGGAGGACAGGGGTTTGAGCTGTTTTTT.

This clonotype has a count of ten or more. The junction does not match germline at one end; this may be a read error. The chain recombines TRBV28 with TRBJ1-2, with TRBD1 matching 9 bases. CDR3 length: 13 amino acids. From germline, CDR1 is MDHEN and CDR2 SYDVKM. The CDR3: CASSLGGQGKVAF. CDR3 DNA sequence: TGTGCCAGCAGTTTAGGGGGACAGGGAAAAGTGGCCTTC.

This clonotype was recorded a few times. Mismatch with germline at one junction end may stem from a read error. This chain joins TRBV3-1 and TRBJ2-2; 8 nucleotides align to TRBD1. Germline assignment: CDR1 LGHDT and CDR2 YNNKEL (reference sequence). This CDR3 is built from 15 residues. CDR3 region: CASNQNPGGVGELFF. Written as DNA, the CDR3 is TGTGCCAGCAACCAAAATCCAGGGGGCGTCGGGGAGCTGTTTTTT.

This clonotype was seen repeatedly, ten times or more. This rearrangement joins TRBV25-1 to TRBJ1-5, with D unclear. This CDR3 is built from 12 residues. The V gene's germline CDR1 is MGHDK and CDR2 SYGVNS. The ends were cut back, 4 bases at V and 2 bases at J, with 3 bases in the middle. CDR3 sequence (DNA): TGTGCCAGCAGTGTGGGCAATCAGCCCCAGCATTTT. It specifies CASSVGNQPQHF.

This clonotype was observed at least ten times. The V and J genes are TRBV6-5 and TRBJ2-3; a weak D match, TRBD2 (5 bases). CDR1 is MNHEY and CDR2 is SVGAGI in the germline V gene. Between the trimmed V and J ends, which lost 4 bases and 1 base, there was a span of 12 bases. The CDR3 length is 15 residues. CDR3 nucleotides: TGTGCCAGCAGTTCCCTAGCCGCTGGCACAGATACGCAGTATTTT. This sequence encodes CASSSLAAGTDTQYF.

This clonotype has only a few counts. The genes are TRBV4-3 and TRBJ2-6; a possible D gene is TRBD1 (6 bases). V was cut by 3 bases and J by 5 bases, with 8 bases left in between. There are 14 residues in the CDR3. Germline CDR1 is LGHNA and CDR2 is YSLEER. CDR3 nucleotide sequence: TGCGCCAGCAGCCAGGGGGCCAGGGCCAACGTCCTGACTTTC. This sequence encodes CASSQGARANVLTF.

This rearrangement joins TRBV27 to TRBJ2-1; 8 nucleotides align to TRBD2. Germline assignment: CDR1 MNHEY and CDR2 SMNVEV (reference sequence). The trim removed 6 bases at V and 8 bases at J, leaving 12 bases unmatched. The CDR3 runs to 15 residues. CDR3 in DNA: TGTGCCAGCAGACCCCCGGGACTAGTCAACCATGAGCAGTTCTTC. Its translation: CASRPPGLVNHEQFF.

This chain joins TRBV20-1 and TRBJ1-3; D gene uncertain. Germline assignment: CDR1 DFQATT and CDR2 SNEGSKA (reference sequence). The CDR3 sequence is 14 residues long. Deletions cut 5 bases from V and 0 bases from J, with 11 bases between. CDR3 in DNA: TGCAGTGCTGTGAACTCCGTCTCTGGAAACACCATATATTTT. Translating gives CSAVNSVSGNTIYF.

This clonotype appeared a few times. V gene TRBV20-1 combines with J gene TRBJ2-3; D remains ambiguous. Looked up from germline, CDR1 is DFQATT and CDR2 is SNEGSKA (reference sequence). Trimming cost V 0 bases and J 6 bases, with 13 bases left between them. The CDR3 covers 14 residues. The CDR3 protein is CSARDWLLGDTQYF. The CDR3, as DNA: TGCAGTGCTAGAGATTGGCTTCTCGGGGATACGCAGTATTTT.